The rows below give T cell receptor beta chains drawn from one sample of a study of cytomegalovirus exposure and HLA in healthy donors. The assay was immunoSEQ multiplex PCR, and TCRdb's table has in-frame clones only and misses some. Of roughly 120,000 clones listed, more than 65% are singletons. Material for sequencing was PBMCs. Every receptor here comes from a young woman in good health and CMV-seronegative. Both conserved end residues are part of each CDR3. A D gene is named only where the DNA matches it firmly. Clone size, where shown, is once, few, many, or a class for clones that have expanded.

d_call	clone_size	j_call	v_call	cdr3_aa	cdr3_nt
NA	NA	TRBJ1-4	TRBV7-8	CASSIRSRGFNEKLFF	TGTGCCAGCAGCATAAGGTCCAGGGGCTTCAATGAAAAACTGTTTTTT
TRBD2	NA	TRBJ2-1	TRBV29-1	CSVSNSGGAINEQFF	TGCAGCGTTTCAAATAGCGGGGGGGCCATCAATGAGCAGTTCTTC
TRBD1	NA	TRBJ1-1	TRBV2	CASRTGGRVEAFF	TGTGCCAGCAGGACAGGGGGAAGGGTTGAAGCTTTCTTT
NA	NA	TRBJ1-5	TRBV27	CASSLSSGARNQPQHF	TGTGCCAGCAGTTTATCTTCAGGGGCCAGAAATCAGCCCCAGCATTTT
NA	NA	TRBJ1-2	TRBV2	CASNAYRQYYGYTF	TGTGCCAGCAATGCGTACCGACAGTACTATGGCTACACCTTC
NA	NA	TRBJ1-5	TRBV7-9	CASSLSGLGGNQPQHF	TGTGCCAGCAGCTTATCGGGTTTAGGTGGCAATCAGCCCCAGCATTTT
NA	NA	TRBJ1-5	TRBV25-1	CASSSTGLNQPQHF	TGTGCCAGCAGTTCAACAGGGCTCAATCAGCCCCAGCATTTT
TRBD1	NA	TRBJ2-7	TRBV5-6	CASSPGGTGGREQYF	TGTGCCAGCAGCCCTGGTGGGACAGGGGGCCGCGAGCAGTACTTC
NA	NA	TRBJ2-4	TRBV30	CACMGAAKNIQYF	TGTGCCTGTATGGGGGCGGCCAAAAACATTCAGTACTTC
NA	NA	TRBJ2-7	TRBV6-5	CASSYGTWGDYEQYF	TGTGCCAGCAGTTACGGGACCTGGGGGGACTACGAGCAGTACTTC
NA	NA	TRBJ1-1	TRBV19	CASSIVFSSGGTEAFF	TGTGCCAGTAGTATAGTTTTCAGCTCCGGGGGCACTGAAGCTTTCTTT
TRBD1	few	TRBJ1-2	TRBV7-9	CSSRGQGESYTF	TGTTCCAGCAGAGGACAGGGGGAGAGCTACACCTTC
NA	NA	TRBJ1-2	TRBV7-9	CASSLDLGAKGYTF	TGTGCCAGCAGCTTAGATCTGGGGGCGAAGGGCTACACCTTC
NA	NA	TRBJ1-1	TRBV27	CASTEVGRGVDTEAFF	TGTGCCAGCACCGAGGTCGGCAGGGGAGTCGACACTGAAGCTTTCTTT
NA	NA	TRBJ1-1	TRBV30	CAWSVVENTEAFF	TGTGCCTGGAGTGTAGTAGAGAACACTGAAGCTTTCTTT
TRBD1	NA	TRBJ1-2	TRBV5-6	CASSLTDRFGYTF	TGTGCCAGCAGCCTTACGGACAGGTTTGGCTACACCTTC
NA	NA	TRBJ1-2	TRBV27	CASSRANYGYTF	TGTGCCAGCAGTCGCGCTAACTATGGCTACACCTTC
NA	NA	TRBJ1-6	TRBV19	CASRNQGTYNSPLHF	TGTGCCAGTAGGAACCAGGGCACCTATAATTCACCCCTCCACTTT
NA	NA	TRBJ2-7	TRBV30	CAWSSAREQYF	TGTGCCTGGAGTTCTGCTAGAGAGCAGTACTTC
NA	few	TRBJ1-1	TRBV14	CASSQLNRDTEAFF	TGTGCCAGCAGCCAATTAAACAGGGACACTGAAGCTTTCTTT
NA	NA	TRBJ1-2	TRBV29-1	CSVELVQGTYGYTF	TGCAGCGTTGAGCTCGTTCAGGGGACGTATGGCTACACCTTC
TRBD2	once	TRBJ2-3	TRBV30	CAWGRLAGEGDTQYF	TGTGCCTGGGGGAGACTAGCGGGAGAAGGAGATACGCAGTATTTT
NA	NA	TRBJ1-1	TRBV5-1	CASSQGSWGGQAFF	TGCGCCAGCAGCCAAGGATCTTGGGGGGGGCAAGCTTTCTTT
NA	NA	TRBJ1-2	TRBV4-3	CASSQDFPGGYTF	TGCGCCAGCAGCCAAGATTTTCCAGGTGGCTACACCTTC
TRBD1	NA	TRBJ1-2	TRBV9	CASSVDPTGDNYGYTF	TGTGCCAGCAGCGTAGACCCTACAGGGGATAACTATGGCTACACCTTC
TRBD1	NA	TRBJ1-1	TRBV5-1	CASSLGQGAEAFF	TGCGCCAGCAGCCTAGGACAGGGAGCTGAAGCTTTCTTT
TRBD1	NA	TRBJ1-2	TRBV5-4	CASSRDRLKDGYTF	TGTGCCAGCAGCCGGGACAGGTTAAAGGATGGCTACACCTTC
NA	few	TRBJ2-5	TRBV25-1	CASSNHYSSETQYF	TGTGCCAGCAGTAACCACTACTCTTCGGAGACCCAGTACTTC
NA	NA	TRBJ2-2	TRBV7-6	CASRETAGELFF	TGTGCCAGCAGAGAAACGGCCGGGGAGCTGTTTTTT
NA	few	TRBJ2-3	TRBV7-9	CASSITPGTSDTQYF	TGTGCCAGCAGCATCACCCCGGGAACATCAGATACGCAGTATTTT
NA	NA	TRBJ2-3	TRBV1	CTSRHIRSRASGVSTDTQYF	TGCACCAGCAGACACATCAGAAGTAGGGCTAGCGGGGTTAGCACAGATACGCAGTATTTT
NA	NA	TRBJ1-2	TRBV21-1	CASIIQDRYYGYTF	TGTGCCAGCATCATACAGGACAGATACTATGGCTACACCTTC
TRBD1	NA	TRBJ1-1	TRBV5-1	CASRPDRAEGEAFF	TGCGCCAGCAGACCGGACAGGGCCGAGGGTGAAGCTTTCTTT
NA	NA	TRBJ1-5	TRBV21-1	CASRIPPFLFGGAPDQPQHF	TGTGCCAGCAGAATCCCACCTTTCTTATTCGGCGGGGCGCCGGATCAGCCCCAGCATTTT
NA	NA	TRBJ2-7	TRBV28	CASSLSRDYEQYF	TGTGCCAGCAGTTTAAGCAGGGACTACGAGCAGTACTTC
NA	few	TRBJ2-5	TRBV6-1	CASVTPPQTQYF	TGTGCCAGCGTAACTCCACCCCAGACCCAGTACTTC
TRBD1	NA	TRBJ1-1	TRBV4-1	CASSQDWDREAEAFF	TGCGCCAGCAGCCAAGATTGGGACAGGGAAGCTGAAGCTTTCTTT
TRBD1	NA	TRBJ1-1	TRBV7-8	CASSLARQGGRNTEAFF	TGTGCCAGCAGCTTAGCGCGGCAGGGGGGACGGAACACTGAAGCTTTCTTT
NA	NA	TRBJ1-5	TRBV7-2	CASSLTALRQPQHF	TGTGCCAGCAGCTTGACAGCATTGAGGCAGCCCCAGCATTTT
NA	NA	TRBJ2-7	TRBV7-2	CASSPSPGAYEQYF	TGTGCCAGCAGCCCATCCCCCGGGGCCTACGAGCAGTACTTC
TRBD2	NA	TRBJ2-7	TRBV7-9	CASSSGLAQFYEQYF	TGTGCCAGCAGCTCGGGACTAGCGCAATTTTACGAGCAGTACTTC
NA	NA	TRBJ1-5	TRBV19	CASTRTSSPRNQPQHF	TGTGCCAGTACTAGGACTTCATCTCCCCGCAATCAGCCCCAGCATTTT
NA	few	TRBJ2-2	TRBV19	CASSIGPVGGATGELFF	TGTGCCAGTAGTATAGGCCCCGTCGGTGGGGCCACCGGGGAGCTGTTTTTT